This T cell receptor beta chain was found in a study of shared clonotypes between healthy human individuals. Germline V gene sequence: CDR1 MNHEY, CDR2 SMNVEV (reference sequence). The germline V and J ends were trimmed by 1 base and 10 bases, with 17 bases remaining between them. CDR3 size: 15 residues. The donors were all Caucasian adults (living in Nashville, Tennessee). Memory CD4+ cells were the fraction left after CD45RA+ naive selection. Comments on this clone: Its specificity is unknown.

Findings of the study overall: Sequencing of the sorted subsets was shown by rarefaction to be incomplete despite large depth. Naive CD4 clonotypes were shared across a few donors at approximately 5.3%.

Assay: immunoSEQ multiplex PCR; the TCRdb copy retains only in-frame clones and omits some. Among approximately 2.3 million clones listed, 90% to 95% were seen once. The J gene is TRBJ2-1, the V gene TRBV27; D is possibly TRBD2 (6 bases). Sample: naive CD4+ T cells from PBMCs. Subset described: CD45RA+ positively selected. The clonotype originates from a man between 18 and 29 years old in good health. Some clones in this sample may be carry-over from other donors' samples. The CDR3 region is CASSLLTTGGGEQFF. In nucleotides, the CDR3 is TGTGCCAGCAGTTTATTAACCACGGGCGGAGGGGAGCAGTTCTTC.